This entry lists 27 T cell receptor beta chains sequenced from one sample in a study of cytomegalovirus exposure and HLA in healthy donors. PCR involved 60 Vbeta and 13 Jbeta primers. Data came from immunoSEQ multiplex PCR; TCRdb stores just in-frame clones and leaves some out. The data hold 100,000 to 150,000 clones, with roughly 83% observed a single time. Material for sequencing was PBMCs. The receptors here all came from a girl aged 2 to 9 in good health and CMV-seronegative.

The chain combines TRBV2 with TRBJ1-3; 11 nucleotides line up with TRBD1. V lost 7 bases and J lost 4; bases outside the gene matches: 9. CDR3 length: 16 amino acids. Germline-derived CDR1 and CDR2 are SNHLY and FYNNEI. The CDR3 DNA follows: TGTGCCAGCACAGGACAGGGGGCCGCCGCCGGAAACACCATATATTTT. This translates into CASTGQGAAAGNTIYF.

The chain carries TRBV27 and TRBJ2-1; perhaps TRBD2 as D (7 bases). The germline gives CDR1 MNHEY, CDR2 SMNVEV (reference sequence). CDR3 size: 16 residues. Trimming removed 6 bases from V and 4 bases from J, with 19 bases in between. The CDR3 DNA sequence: TGTGCCAGCAGCCGTCCTGGGGGCGGGGGTTACAATGAGCAGTTCTTC. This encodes CASSRPGGGGYNEQFF.

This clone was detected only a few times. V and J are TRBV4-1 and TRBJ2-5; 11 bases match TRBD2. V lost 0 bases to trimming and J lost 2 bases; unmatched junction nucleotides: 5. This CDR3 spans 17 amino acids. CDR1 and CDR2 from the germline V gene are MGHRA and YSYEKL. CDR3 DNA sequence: TGCGCCAGCAGCCAAGATATGCTAGCGGGGGGTCAAGAGACCCAGTACTTC. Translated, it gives CASSQDMLAGGQETQYF.

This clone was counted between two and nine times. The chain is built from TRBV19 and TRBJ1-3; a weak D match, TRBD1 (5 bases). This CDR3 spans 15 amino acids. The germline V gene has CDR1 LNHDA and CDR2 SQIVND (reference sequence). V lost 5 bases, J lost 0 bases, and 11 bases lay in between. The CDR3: CASSPRQNSGNTIYF. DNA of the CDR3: TGTGCCAGTAGTCCTCGACAGAACTCTGGAAACACCATATATTTT.

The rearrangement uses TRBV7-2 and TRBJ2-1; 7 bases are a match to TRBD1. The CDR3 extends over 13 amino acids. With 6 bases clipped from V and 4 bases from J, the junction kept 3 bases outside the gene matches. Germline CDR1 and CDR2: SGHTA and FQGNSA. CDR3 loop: CASSKDRYNEQFF. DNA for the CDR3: TGTGCCAGCAGTAAGGACAGGTACAATGAGCAGTTCTTC.

The CDR3 DNA reads as TGCGCCAGCAGCTTGTTGGGGGGAAGCTCCTACGAGCAGTACTTC. Its translation is CASSLLGGSSYEQYF. The J gene is TRBJ2-7, the V gene TRBV5-1; a possible D gene is TRBD2 (6 bases). The CDR3 is 15 residues long. Per the germline V gene, CDR1 is SGHRS and CDR2 is YFSETQ. V was cut by 1 base and J by 0 bases, with 11 bases left in between.

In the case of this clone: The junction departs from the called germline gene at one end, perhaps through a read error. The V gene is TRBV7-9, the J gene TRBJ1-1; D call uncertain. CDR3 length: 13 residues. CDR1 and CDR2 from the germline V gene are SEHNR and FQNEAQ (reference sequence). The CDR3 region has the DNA TGTGCCAGCAGCCGAGTCTTGGTTGATGAAACTTTCTTT. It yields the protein CASSRVLVDETFF.

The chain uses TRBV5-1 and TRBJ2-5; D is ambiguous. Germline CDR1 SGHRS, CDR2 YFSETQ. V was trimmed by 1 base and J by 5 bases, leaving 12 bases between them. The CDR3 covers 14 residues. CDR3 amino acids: CASSLLVPGETQYF. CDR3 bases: TGCGCCAGCAGCTTGCTTGTGCCCGGGGAGACCCAGTACTTC.

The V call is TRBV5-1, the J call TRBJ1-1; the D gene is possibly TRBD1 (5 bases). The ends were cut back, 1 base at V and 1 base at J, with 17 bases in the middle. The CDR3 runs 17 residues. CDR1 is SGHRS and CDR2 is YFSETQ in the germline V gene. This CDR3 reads CASSLRSPFQGNTEAFF. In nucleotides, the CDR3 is TGCGCCAGCAGCTTGAGGAGCCCCTTTCAGGGGAACACTGAAGCTTTCTTT.

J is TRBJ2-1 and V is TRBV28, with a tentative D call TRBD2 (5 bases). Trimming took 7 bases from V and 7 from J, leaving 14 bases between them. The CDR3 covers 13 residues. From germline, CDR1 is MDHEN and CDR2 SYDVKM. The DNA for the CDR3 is TGTGCCAGCATCAAGACTTGGGAGAATGAGCAGTTCTTC. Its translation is CASIKTWENEQFF. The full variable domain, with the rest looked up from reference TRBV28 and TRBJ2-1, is DVKVTQSSRYLVKRTGEKVFLECVQDMDHENMFWYRQDPGLGLRLIYFSYDVKMKEKGDIPEGYSVSREKKERFSLILESASTNQTSMYLCASIKTWENEQFFGPGTRLTVL.

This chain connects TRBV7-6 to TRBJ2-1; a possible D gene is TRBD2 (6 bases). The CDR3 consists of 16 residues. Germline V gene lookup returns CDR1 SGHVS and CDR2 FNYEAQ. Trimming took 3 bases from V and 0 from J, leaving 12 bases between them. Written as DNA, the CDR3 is TGTGCCAGCAGCTTTTCGGACGGGAGCTCCTACAATGAGCAGTTCTTC. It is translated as CASSFSDGSSYNEQFF.

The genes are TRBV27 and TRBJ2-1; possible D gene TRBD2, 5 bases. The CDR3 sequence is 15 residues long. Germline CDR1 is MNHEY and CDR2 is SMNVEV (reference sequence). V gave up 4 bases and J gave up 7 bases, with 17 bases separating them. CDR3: CASSSFPGVGNEQFF. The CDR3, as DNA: TGTGCCAGCAGTTCCTTTCCCGGGGTCGGGAATGAGCAGTTCTTC.

CDR3 protein: CASTMRTGRDYGYTF. For the CDR3, the DNA is TGTGCCAGCACCATGCGGACAGGGAGGGACTATGGCTACACCTTC. V gene TRBV28 combines with J gene TRBJ1-2, with 8 bases identical to TRBD1. The CDR3 contains 15 residues. V shed 7 bases and J 3 bases; nucleotides not matched to a gene: 10. Germline CDR1 and CDR2: MDHEN and SYDVKM.

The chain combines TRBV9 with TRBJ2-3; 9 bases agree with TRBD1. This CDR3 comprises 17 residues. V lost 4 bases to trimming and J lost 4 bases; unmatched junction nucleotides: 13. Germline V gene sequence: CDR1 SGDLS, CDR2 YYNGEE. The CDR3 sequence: CASSTSGTGFPADTQYF. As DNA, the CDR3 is TGTGCCAGCAGCACATCCGGGACAGGGTTTCCCGCAGATACGCAGTATTTT.

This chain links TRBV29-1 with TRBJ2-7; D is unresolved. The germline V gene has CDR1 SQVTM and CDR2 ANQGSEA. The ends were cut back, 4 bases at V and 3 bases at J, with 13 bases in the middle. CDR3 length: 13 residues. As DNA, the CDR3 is TGCAGCGTTGTTGGTGAACTCCTCTACGAGCAGTACTTC. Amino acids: CSVVGELLYEQYF.

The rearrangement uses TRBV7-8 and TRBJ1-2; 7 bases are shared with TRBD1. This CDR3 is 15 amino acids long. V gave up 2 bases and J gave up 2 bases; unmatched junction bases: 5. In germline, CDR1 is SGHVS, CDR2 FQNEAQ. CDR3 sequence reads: CASSLTTGNNYGYTF. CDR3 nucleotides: TGTGCCAGCAGCTTAACGACAGGGAACAACTATGGCTACACCTTC.

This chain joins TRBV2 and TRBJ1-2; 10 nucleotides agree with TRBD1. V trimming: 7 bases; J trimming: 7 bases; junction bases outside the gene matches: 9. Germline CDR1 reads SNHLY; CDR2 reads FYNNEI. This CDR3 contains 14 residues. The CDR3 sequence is CASTGDRGSSGYTF. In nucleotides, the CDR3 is TGTGCCAGCACTGGGGACAGGGGTTCATCTGGCTACACCTTC. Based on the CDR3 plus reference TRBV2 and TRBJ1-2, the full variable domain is EPEVTQTPSHQVTQMGQEVILRCVPISNHLYFYWYRQILGQKVEFLVSFYNNEISEKSEIFDDQFSVERPDGSNFTLKIRSTKLEDSAMYFCASTGDRGSSGYTFGSGTRLTVV.

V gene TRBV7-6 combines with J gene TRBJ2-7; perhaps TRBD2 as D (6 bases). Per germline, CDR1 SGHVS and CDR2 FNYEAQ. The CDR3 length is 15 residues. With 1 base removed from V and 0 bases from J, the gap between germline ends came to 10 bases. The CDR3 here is CASSLGGTYSYEQYF. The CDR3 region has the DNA TGTGCCAGCAGCTTAGGCGGGACCTACTCCTACGAGCAGTACTTC.

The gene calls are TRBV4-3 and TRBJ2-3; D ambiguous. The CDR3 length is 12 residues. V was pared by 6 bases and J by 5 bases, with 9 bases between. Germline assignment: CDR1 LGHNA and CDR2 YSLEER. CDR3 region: CASSPEVDTQYF. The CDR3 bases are TGCGCCAGCAGTCCAGAGGTAGATACGCAGTATTTT.

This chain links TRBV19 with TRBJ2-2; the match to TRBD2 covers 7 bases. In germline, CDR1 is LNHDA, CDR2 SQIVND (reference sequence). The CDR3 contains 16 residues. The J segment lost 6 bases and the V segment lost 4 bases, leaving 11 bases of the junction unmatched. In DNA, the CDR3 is TGTGCCAGTAGTACAAGGTCGAGGGAGGGGTCCGGGGAGCTGTTTTTT. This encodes CASSTRSREGSGELFF.

Written as DNA, the CDR3 is TGTGCCAGCAGCTGGACAGAGGCCGAGCAGTACTTC. It specifies CASSWTEAEQYF. V and J are TRBV5-5 and TRBJ2-7; weak D call: TRBD1 (6 bases). Per germline, CDR1 SGHKS and CDR2 YYEKEE (reference sequence). V was cut by 3 bases and J by 6 bases, with 10 bases left in between. The CDR3 covers 12 residues.

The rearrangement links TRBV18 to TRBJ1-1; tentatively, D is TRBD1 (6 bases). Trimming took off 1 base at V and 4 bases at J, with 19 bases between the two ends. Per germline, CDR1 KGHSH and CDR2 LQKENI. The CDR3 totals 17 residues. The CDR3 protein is CASSPRGRDILSTEAFF. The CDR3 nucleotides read TGTGCCAGCTCACCACGTGGCCGGGACATATTATCCACTGAAGCTTTCTTT.

This chain's CDR3 is CASSQASWTGMNTEAFF. The DNA of the CDR3 is TGCGCCAGCAGCCAAGCCTCCTGGACAGGAATGAACACTGAAGCTTTCTTT. V and J are TRBV4-1 and TRBJ1-1; 7 positions match TRBD1. The CDR3 loop spans 17 amino acids. After removal of 1 base from V and 0 bases from J, the junction contained 8 bases not matched to a gene. Germline V gene sequence: CDR1 MGHRA, CDR2 YSYEKL.

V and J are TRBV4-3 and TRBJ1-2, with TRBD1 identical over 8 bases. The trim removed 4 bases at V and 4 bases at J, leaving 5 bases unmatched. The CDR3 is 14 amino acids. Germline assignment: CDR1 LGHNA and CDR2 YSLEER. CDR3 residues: CASSPGTGVYGYTF. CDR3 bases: TGCGCCAGCAGCCCAGGGACAGGAGTCTATGGCTACACCTTC.

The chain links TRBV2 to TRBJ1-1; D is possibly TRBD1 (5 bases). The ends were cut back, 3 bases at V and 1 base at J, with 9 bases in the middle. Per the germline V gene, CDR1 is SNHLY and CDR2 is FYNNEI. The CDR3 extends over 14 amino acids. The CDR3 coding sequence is TGTGCCAGCAGTGACCAGGGAAGGAACACTGAAGCTTTCTTT. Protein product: CASSDQGRNTEAFF.

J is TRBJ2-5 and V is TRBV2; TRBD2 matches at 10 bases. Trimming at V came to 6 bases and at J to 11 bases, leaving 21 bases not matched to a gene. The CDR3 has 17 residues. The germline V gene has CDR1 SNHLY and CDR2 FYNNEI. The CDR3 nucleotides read TGTGCCAGCAGCTGGTGGAAGGGACTAGCGAAACCGGAGGAGCAGTACTTC. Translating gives CASSWWKGLAKPEEQYF.

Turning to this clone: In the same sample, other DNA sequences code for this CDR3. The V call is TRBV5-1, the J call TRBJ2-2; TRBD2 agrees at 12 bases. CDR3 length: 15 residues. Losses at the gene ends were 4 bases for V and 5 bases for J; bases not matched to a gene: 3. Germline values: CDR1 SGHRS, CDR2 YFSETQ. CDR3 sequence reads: CASSLGTSGTGELFF. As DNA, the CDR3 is TGCGCCAGCAGCCTCGGGACTAGCGGGACCGGGGAGCTGTTTTTT. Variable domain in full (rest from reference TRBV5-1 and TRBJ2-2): KAGVTQTPRYLIKTRGQQVTLSCSPISGHRSVSWYQQTPGQGLQFLFEYFSETQRNKGNFPGRFSGRQFSNSRSEMNVSTLELGDSALYLCASSLGTSGTGELFFGEGSRLTVL.